Presented here are 28 T cell receptor beta chains from one specimen sequenced in a study of response to subunit inactivated influenza vaccine. TCRdb fed the RT-PCR reads into MiXCR, producing one record per CDR3 protein. This table has roughly 500,000 distinct CDR3 sequences, around a quarter appearing once. The same specimen was also included in a second study, on T cells expressing NK-cell markers. This second study says: UMIs accompanied the 5'RACE template switching by which TCR beta cDNA was made.

The starting material was CD4+ T cells sorted from PBMCs, obtained approximately 12 days after vaccination. The receptor set was obtained from a man between 45 and 60 years old who received an inactivated influenza vaccine.

This clonotype was seen a few times. The rearrangement links TRBV7-2 to TRBJ1-2; 8 positions match TRBD1. V lost 5 bases, J lost 8 bases, and 16 bases stayed unmatched. The CDR3 covers 16 residues. Germline CDR1 SGHTA, CDR2 FQGNSA. Here the CDR3 DNA reads TGTGCCAGCAGCCAGGGGGCAGTCTCTCCGAGGAGAGGCTACACCTTC. This translates into CASSQGAVSPRRGYTF.

The rearrangement links TRBV6-1 to TRBJ2-7, with D perhaps TRBD1 or TRBD2 (5 bases each). Germline-derived CDR1 and CDR2 are MNHNS and SASEGT. The V and J ends lost 5 bases and 0 bases respectively, with 11 bases between them. The CDR3 is 14 amino acids. The CDR3 protein is CASSRDGFSYEQYF. The CDR3 nucleotides read TGTGCCAGCAGTAGGGACGGATTCTCCTACGAGCAGTACTTC.

This chain links TRBV11-2 with TRBJ2-6; tentatively, D is TRBD1 or TRBD2 (5 bases each). Germline values: CDR1 SGHAT, CDR2 FQNNGV. The CDR3 spans 16 residues. The V end was cut by 3 bases, the J end by 2 bases, with 11 bases between. CDR3 DNA: TGTGCCAGCAGCTTGCTAAGGGGAGCTGGGGCCAACGTCCTGACTTTC. Translation: CASSLLRGAGANVLTF.

The V gene is TRBV24-1, the J gene TRBJ1-5; D not resolved. Germline CDR1 is KGHDR and CDR2 is SFDVKD. The CDR3 is made up of 14 amino acids. V was shortened by 2 bases and J by 2 bases, with 6 bases between the two germline ends. CDR3 sequence (DNA): TGTGCCACCAGTGATTCTGTGGGCAATCAGCCCCAGCATTTT. Residues: CATSDSVGNQPQHF.

The V and J genes are TRBV7-9 and TRBJ2-6, with 9 bases matching TRBD1. The germline CDR1 and CDR2 sequences are SEHNR and FQNEAQ (reference sequence). V was clipped by 11 bases and J by 1 base; unmatched bases: 3. This CDR3 is 14 amino acids long. The CDR3 protein is CALQGASGANVLTF. CDR3 in DNA: TGTGCCTTACAGGGGGCATCTGGGGCCAACGTCCTGACTTTC.

This clonotype was picked up a small number of times. The chain couples TRBV7-6 to TRBJ2-7; 7 nucleotides line up with TRBD1. The germline CDR1 and CDR2 sequences are SGHVS and FNYEAQ. The ends lost 5 bases at V and 2 bases at J; junction bases unmatched: 6. The length of the CDR3 is 14 residues. CDR3 region: CASSRDRLTYEQYF. The DNA of the CDR3 is TGTGCCAGCAGCCGGGACAGATTAACCTACGAGCAGTACTTC. The full variable domain, rest sourced from reference TRBV7-6 and TRBJ2-7, is GAGVSQSPRYKVTKRGQDVALRCDPISGHVSLYWYRQALGQGPEFLTYFNYEAQQDKSGLPNDRFSAERPEGSISTLTIQRTEQRDSAMYRCASSRDRLTYEQYFGPGTRLTVT.

CDR3 residues: CASSSAPQGANTGELFF. CDR3 coding DNA: TGTGCCAGCAGCTCAGCGCCACAGGGTGCGAACACCGGGGAGCTGTTTTTT. This chain links TRBV7-2 with TRBJ2-2, with D possibly being TRBD1 (6 bases). V was pared by 4 bases and J by 0 bases, with 15 bases between. Per the germline V gene, CDR1 is SGHTA and CDR2 is FQGNSA. This CDR3 contains 17 residues. Complete variable domain (other parts from reference TRBV7-2 and TRBJ2-2): GAGVSQSPSNKVTEKGKDVELRCDPISGHTALYWYRQSLGQGLEFLIYFQGNSAPDKSGLPSDRFSAERTGGSVSTLTIQRTQQEDSAVYLCASSSAPQGANTGELFFGEGSRLTVL.

This chain uses TRBV6-1 with TRBJ2-2; 7 positions agree with TRBD1. Germline lookup yields CDR1 MNHNS and CDR2 SASEGT. With 7 bases clipped from V and 1 base from J, the junction kept 9 bases outside the gene matches. The CDR3 extends over 16 amino acids. The CDR3 reads CASNREGARNTGELFF. As DNA, the CDR3 is TGTGCCAGCAACAGAGAGGGGGCGCGGAACACCGGGGAGCTGTTTTTT.

The table lists this clonotype with a few counts. The CDR3 protein is CAWSVLAGGYEQYF. The CDR3 DNA follows: TGTGCCTGGAGTGTCCTAGCGGGAGGATACGAGCAGTACTTC. This chain links TRBV30 with TRBJ2-7; TRBD2 matches at 11 bases. V lost 0 bases and J lost 4; bases outside the gene matches: 2. Germline V gives CDR1 GTSNPN, CDR2 SVGIG (reference sequence). The CDR3 sequence is 14 residues long.

In its sample, this clonotype was seen many times. The V gene is TRBV5-1, the J gene TRBJ2-2; 9 nucleotides line up with TRBD1. Trimming at V came to 4 bases and at J to 7 bases, leaving 8 bases not matched to a gene. The CDR3 sequence is 15 residues long. Germline CDR1 and CDR2: SGHRS and YFSETQ. The CDR3 loop reads CASSPQGQGLGELFF. The CDR3 DNA reads TGCGCCAGCAGCCCCCAGGGACAGGGCCTCGGGGAGCTGTTTTTT.

The gene calls are TRBV30 and TRBJ2-2; D uncertain. Between the trimmed V and J ends, which lost 4 bases and 2 bases, there was a span of 11 bases. The length of the CDR3 is 14 residues. Per germline, CDR1 GTSNPN and CDR2 SVGIG (reference sequence). The CDR3 sequence is CAWKLGSNTGELFF. The DNA for the CDR3 is TGTGCCTGGAAATTGGGCAGTAACACCGGGGAGCTGTTTTTT.

This chain links TRBV2 with TRBJ1-2, with D possibly TRBD1 on 6 matching bases. The CDR3 has 13 residues. The V gene lost 8 bases and the J gene lost 0 bases, with 10 bases spanning the gap. Per germline, CDR1 SNHLY and CDR2 FYNNEI. The CDR3, as DNA: TGTGCCAGCGGGACATACTCTAACTATGGCTACACCTTC. Translation gives CASGTYSNYGYTF.

This clonotype appeared a few times. This chain uses TRBV20-1 with TRBJ2-4; TRBD2 matches 10 bases. Germline-derived CDR1 and CDR2 are DFQATT and SNEGSKA (reference sequence). After removal of 4 bases from V and 3 bases from J, the junction contained 24 bases not matched to a gene. The CDR3 is 21 residues long. CDR3 loop: CSAKLLAGSLQSLKGKNIQYF. CDR3 nucleotide sequence: TGCAGTGCTAAGTTACTAGCGGGATCGCTGCAGAGCCTTAAAGGCAAAAACATTCAGTACTTC.

As DNA, the CDR3 is TGTGCCAGCAGTCACCGAGGGGGGACGGCTGGGGCCAACGTCCTGACTTTC. Protein sequence: CASSHRGGTAGANVLTF. The chain is built from TRBV6-5 and TRBJ2-6, with D possibly being TRBD1 or TRBD2 (6 bases each). The germline gives CDR1 MNHEY, CDR2 SVGAGI. The CDR3 is made up of 17 amino acids. The germline V and J ends were trimmed by 5 bases and 2 bases, with 16 bases remaining between them.

This clonotype was counted between two and nine times. The CDR3 is CASSLPPGSGYEQYF. The CDR3 DNA reads TGTGCCAGCAGCTTACCCCCAGGGAGTGGCTACGAGCAGTACTTC. The chain recombines TRBV7-9 with TRBJ2-7, with D perhaps TRBD1 or TRBD2 (5 bases each). The CDR3 length is 15 residues. The V gene lost 2 bases and the J gene lost 3 bases, with 14 bases spanning the gap. The V gene's germline CDR1 is SEHNR and CDR2 FQNEAQ (reference sequence).

The V and J genes are TRBV5-1 and TRBJ2-5; 9 bases are shared with TRBD2. Germline V gene sequence: CDR1 SGHRS, CDR2 YFSETQ. This CDR3 spans 15 amino acids. V was pared by 1 base and J by 7 bases, with 8 bases of the junction left unmatched. The CDR3 region is CASSLTAGGRATQYF. The CDR3 DNA reads TGCGCCAGCAGCTTGACAGCGGGGGGCCGGGCGACCCAGTACTTC.

The CDR3 spells CSARDIGTNTEAFF. The CDR3 region has the DNA TGCAGTGCTAGAGATATTGGGACCAACACTGAAGCTTTCTTT. This chain joins TRBV20-1 and TRBJ1-1; D is perhaps TRBD1 (5 bases). The V end was cut by 0 bases, the J end by 2 bases, with 10 bases between. CDR1 DFQATT and CDR2 SNEGSKA come from the germline V gene (reference sequence). The CDR3 length is 14 residues.

This clonotype has a handful of counts. The chain has TRBV2 and TRBJ2-1, with 7 bases identical to TRBD1. This CDR3 is built from 12 residues. With V trimmed by 5 bases and J by 15 bases, 10 bases remained unmatched. Germline V gene lookup returns CDR1 SNHLY and CDR2 FYNNEI. CDR3 loop: CASSTSDRDLFF. CDR3 in DNA: TGTGCCAGCAGTACCAGCGACAGGGATCTGTTCTTC.

This clonotype was seen just once. The genes are TRBV20-1 and TRBJ2-7, with D tentatively TRBD1 (5 bases). V gave up 2 bases and J gave up 6 bases, with 11 bases separating them. The CDR3 length is 12 residues. Germline CDR1 and CDR2: DFQATT and SNEGSKA (reference sequence). CDR3 DNA sequence: TGCAGTGCTAGACACAGAAGGGGCGAGCAGTACTTC. Protein product: CSARHRRGEQYF.

There are many counts of this clonotype. The rearrangement links TRBV7-8 to TRBJ2-7; perhaps D is TRBD1 or TRBD2 (5 bases each). Germline CDR1 SGHVS, CDR2 FQNEAQ. Trimming took 6 bases from V and 0 from J, leaving 15 bases between them. The CDR3 has 15 amino acids. The CDR3 DNA sequence: TGTGCCAGCAGTCCCCCGGGACGGAGCTCCTACGAGCAGTACTTC. It specifies CASSPPGRSSYEQYF. The full variable domain, completed using reference TRBV7-8 and TRBJ2-7, is GAGVSQSPRYKVAKRGQDVALRCDPISGHVSLFWYQQALGQGPEFLTYFQNEAQLDKSGLPSDRFFAERPEGSVSTLKIQRTQQEDSAVYLCASSPPGRSSYEQYFGPGTRLTVT.

This clonotype occurred once. The chain recombines TRBV5-1 with TRBJ2-3, with 9 bases identical to TRBD1. After removal of 0 bases from V and 10 bases from J, the junction contained 12 bases not matched to a gene. CDR3 length: 16 residues. Germline V gives CDR1 SGHRS, CDR2 YFSETQ. The CDR3, as DNA: TGCGCCAGCAGCTTGGGCAGGACAGGGGTGCCTGATGCGCAGTATTTT. Its translation is CASSLGRTGVPDAQYF.

This chain uses TRBV6-2 or TRBV6-3 with TRBJ2-2; 7 positions match TRBD1. The germline V gene has CDR1 MNHEY and CDR2 SVGEGT. V lost 0 bases and J lost 4; bases outside the gene matches: 11. The length of the CDR3 is 18 residues. CDR3 sequence: CASSYSRGLFTSTGELFF. The CDR3 coding sequence is TGTGCCAGCAGTTACTCGAGGGGGCTCTTTACCTCCACCGGGGAGCTGTTTTTT.

There are a few counts of this clonotype. The CDR3 region has the DNA TGCAGCGTTGAAGACGCCCGGACAGGGGAGCAGTTCTTC. Residues: CSVEDARTGEQFF. J is TRBJ2-1 and V is TRBV29-1; 8 bases are a match to TRBD1. The CDR3 extends over 13 amino acids. Germline V gives CDR1 SQVTM, CDR2 ANQGSEA. The V and J ends lost 0 bases and 10 bases, in that order; junction bases with no gene match: 5.

Here the CDR3 reads CASSPGGAYGYTF. The CDR3 coding sequence is TGTGCCAGCTCACCGGGGGGTGCATATGGCTACACCTTC. The chain couples TRBV18 to TRBJ1-2; D may be TRBD1 (5 bases). V was cut by 3 bases and J by 5 bases, with 10 bases left in between. Germline assignment: CDR1 KGHSH and CDR2 LQKENI. The CDR3 runs to 13 residues.

There are a few counts of this clonotype. CDR3 sequence: CASSLFGQETQYF. The CDR3 DNA sequence: TGTGCCAGCAGCTTATTCGGGCAAGAGACCCAGTACTTC. The rearrangement joins TRBV7-2 to TRBJ2-5, with D unresolved. This CDR3 region has 13 residues. CDR1 and CDR2 (germline): SGHTA, FQGNSA. Trimming pared 2 bases from V and 2 bases from J, leaving 6 bases between.

This clonotype was observed a few times. The V call is TRBV9, the J call TRBJ2-6, with D perhaps given as TRBD1 or TRBD2 (5 bases each). The CDR3 totals 16 residues. The V gene's germline CDR1 is SGDLS and CDR2 YYNGEE. The V end was cut by 4 bases, the J end by 4 bases, with 15 bases between. The CDR3 DNA reads TGTGCCAGCAGCATATCGGGGCCAGGCGGGGCCAACGTCCTGACTTTC. It encodes CASSISGPGGANVLTF.

This clonotype was seen a few times. V is TRBV4-3 and J is TRBJ2-1, with 14 bases aligning to TRBD2. The J segment lost 10 bases and the V segment lost 0 bases, leaving 2 bases of the junction unmatched. The CDR3 is 15 residues long. From germline, CDR1 is LGHNA and CDR2 YSLEER. The CDR3 protein is CASSQDRLAGGEQFF. CDR3 nucleotide sequence: TGCGCCAGCAGCCAAGATAGACTAGCGGGAGGGGAGCAGTTCTTC.

The chain joins TRBV19 to TRBJ2-4; 11 positions match TRBD1. The trim removed 5 bases at V and 4 bases at J, leaving 4 bases unmatched. CDR1 is LNHDA and CDR2 is SQIVND in the germline V gene (reference sequence). The CDR3 has 15 residues. The CDR3 nucleotides are TGTGCCAGTAGTCGGGACAGGGGGACAAAAAACATTCAGTACTTC. It encodes CASSRDRGTKNIQYF.